This T cell receptor beta chain derives from a study of Graves' ophthalmopathy and Graves' hyperthyroidism. The study's findings and limits: Blood was where most expanded thyroid clonotypes above 0.001 frequency also turned up. Ophthalmopathy cases were distinguished from stable hyperthyroidism by a 13-signature model, reaching 85% to 90% sensitivity and around 81% specificity.

Exclusion covered patients with other autoimmune diseases or uncontrolled infections (as well as pregnancy or lactation). Physicians reached a diagnosis by relying on clinical symptoms, serum thyroxine, TRAb, thyroid ultrasound and orbital computed tomography. Concerning this clonotype: Its antigen is unknown.

The study amplified TCR beta CDR3 regions using RNA transcripts. RT-PCR with HTBI primers came first, then second-round multiplex PCR. TCRdb recomputed calls from the multiplex PCR reads with MiXCR, one row per CDR3 protein. In the table there are roughly 170,000 distinct CDR3 sequences, 30% to 45% of which are singletons. Germline V gene sequence: CDR1 SGHDN, CDR2 FVKESK. There are 16 residues in the CDR3. J gave up 4 bases and V 4 bases, and 11 bases lay outside the gene matches. The material sequenced was peripheral blood. This clonotype was obtained from a man aged 30-40 years with Graves' ophthalmopathy. The chain combines TRBV14 with TRBJ2-7; the match to TRBD2 covers 9 bases. CDR3: CASSPNRIAGVYEQYF. CDR3 sequence (DNA): TGTGCCAGCAGCCCAAACCGGATAGCGGGAGTATACGAGCAGTACTTC.